The TCR beta chain under discussion was sequenced for a study of control samples from healthy donors and cancer patients. With 5 bases clipped from V and 5 bases from J, the junction kept 4 bases outside the gene matches. Looked up from germline, CDR1 is SGHRS and CDR2 is YFSETQ. CDR3 length: 12 residues. In its sample, this clone is medium-sized. Using immunoSEQ multiplex PCR, the repertoire was profiled, and TCRdb retains in-frame clones only, with some absent. Of about 16,000 clones in the sample, less than 90% were seen once. The chain joins TRBV5-1 to TRBJ2-7; the match to TRBD1 covers 7 bases. Sequenced: PBMCs. This clonotype was sampled from a man aged 60 to 69 with head and neck cancer. CDR3 sequence (DNA): TGCGCCAGCAGTGACAGGGTGCACGAGCAGTACTTC. As protein: CASSDRVHEQYF.